This record covers a single T cell receptor (beta chain). This sample was taken from a study of blood T cell repertoires in COVID-19. Whole-study context: Italy, Spain and the United States were the sources of the convalescent and acute COVID-19 samples. The cDNA or gDNA used as material had been derived from T cells, B-cell-depleted T cells, or PBMCs.

Germline V gene data show CDR1 as SGHRS and CDR2 as YFSETQ. The trim removed 3 bases at V and 0 bases at J, leaving 13 bases unmatched. The CDR3 sequence is 19 residues long. Authors' processing steps: Using reference gene primer amplification, nucleated cell counts were estimated. Data came from immunoSEQ multiplex PCR; TCRdb stores just in-frame clones and leaves some out. For V, J and clone size, that table is used; D and trimming come from the DNA. Of roughly 20,000 clones in the sample, around 74% were seen once. This TCR came from a man older than 75 with acute or convalescent COVID-19. This sequence joins TRBV5-1 and TRBJ1-5, with 9 bases aligning to TRBD1. Sequencing input: peripheral blood. The CDR3 bases are TGCGCCAGCAGCTGGGGGGACAGGGAGGGCGGATTTAGCAATCAGCCCCAGCATTTT. Translated: CASSWGDREGGFSNQPQHF.